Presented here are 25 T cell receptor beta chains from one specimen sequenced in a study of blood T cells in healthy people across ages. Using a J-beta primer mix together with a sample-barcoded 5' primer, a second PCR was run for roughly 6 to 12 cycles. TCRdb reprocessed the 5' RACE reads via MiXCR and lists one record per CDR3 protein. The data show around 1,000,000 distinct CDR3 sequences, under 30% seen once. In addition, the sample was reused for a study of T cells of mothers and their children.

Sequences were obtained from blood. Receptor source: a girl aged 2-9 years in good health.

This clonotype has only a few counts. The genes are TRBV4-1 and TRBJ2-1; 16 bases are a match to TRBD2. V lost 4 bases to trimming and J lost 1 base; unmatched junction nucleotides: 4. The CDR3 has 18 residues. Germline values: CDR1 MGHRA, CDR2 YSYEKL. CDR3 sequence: CASSPVGLAGGSYNEQFF. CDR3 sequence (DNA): TGCGCCAGCAGCCCTGTGGGACTAGCGGGAGGGTCCTACAATGAGCAGTTCTTC.

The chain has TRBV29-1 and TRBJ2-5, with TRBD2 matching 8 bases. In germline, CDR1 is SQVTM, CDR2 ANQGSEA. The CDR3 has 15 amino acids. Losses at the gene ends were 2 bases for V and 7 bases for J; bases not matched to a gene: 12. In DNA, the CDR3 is TGCAGCGTTGAACCGTCTAGCGGGCCCCGGGGGACCCAGTACTTC. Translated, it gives CSVEPSSGPRGTQYF. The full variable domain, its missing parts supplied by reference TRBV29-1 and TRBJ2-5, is SAVISQKPSRDICQRGTSLTIQCQVDSQVTMMFWYRQQPGQSLTLIATANQGSEATYESGFVIDKFPISRPNLTFSTLTVSNMSPEDSSIYLCSVEPSSGPRGTQYFGPGTRLLVL.

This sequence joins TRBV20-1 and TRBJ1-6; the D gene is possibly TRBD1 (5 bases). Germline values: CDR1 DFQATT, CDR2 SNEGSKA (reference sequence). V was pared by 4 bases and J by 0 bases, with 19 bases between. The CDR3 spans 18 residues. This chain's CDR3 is CSAKEVRVGGSYNSPLHF. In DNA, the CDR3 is TGCAGTGCTAAAGAGGTCAGGGTGGGTGGCTCCTATAATTCACCCCTCCACTTT.

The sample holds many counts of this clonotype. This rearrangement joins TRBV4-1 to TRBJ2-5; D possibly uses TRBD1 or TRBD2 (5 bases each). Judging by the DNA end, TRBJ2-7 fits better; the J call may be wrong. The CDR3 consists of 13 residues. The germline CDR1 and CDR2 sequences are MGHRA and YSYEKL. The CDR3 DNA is TGCGCCAGCAGCGAGGGGAGCTCCTACGAGCAGTACTTC. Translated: CASSEGSSYEQYF.

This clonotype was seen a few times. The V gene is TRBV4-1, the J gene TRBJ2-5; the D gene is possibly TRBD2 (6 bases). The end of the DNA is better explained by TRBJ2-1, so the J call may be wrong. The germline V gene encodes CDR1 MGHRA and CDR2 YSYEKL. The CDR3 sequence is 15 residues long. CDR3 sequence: CASSQMGGSVNEQFF. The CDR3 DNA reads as TGCGCCAGCAGCCAAATGGGGGGTAGCGTGAATGAGCAGTTCTTC.

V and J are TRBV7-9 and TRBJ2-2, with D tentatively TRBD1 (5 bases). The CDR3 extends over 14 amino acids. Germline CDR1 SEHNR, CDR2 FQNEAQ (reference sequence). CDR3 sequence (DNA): TGTGCTACCCCCCTGCCAGGGATCACCGGGGAGCTGTTTTTT. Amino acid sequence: CATPLPGITGELFF.

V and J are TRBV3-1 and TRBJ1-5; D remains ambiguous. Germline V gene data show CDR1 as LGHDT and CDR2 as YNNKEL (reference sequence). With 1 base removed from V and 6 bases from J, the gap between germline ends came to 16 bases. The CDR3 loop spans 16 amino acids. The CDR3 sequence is CASSQGTATLTQPQHF. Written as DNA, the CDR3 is TGTGCCAGCAGCCAAGGTACCGCGACTCTCACTCAGCCCCAGCATTTT.

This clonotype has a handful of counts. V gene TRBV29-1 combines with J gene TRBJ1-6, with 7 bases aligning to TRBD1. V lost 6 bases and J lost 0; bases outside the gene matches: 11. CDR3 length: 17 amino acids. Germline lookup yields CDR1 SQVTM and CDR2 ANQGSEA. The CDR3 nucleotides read TGCAGCGTCTCAGGGGGTCGAAGGAGCTCCTATAATTCACCCCTCCACTTT. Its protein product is CSVSGGRRSSYNSPLHF.

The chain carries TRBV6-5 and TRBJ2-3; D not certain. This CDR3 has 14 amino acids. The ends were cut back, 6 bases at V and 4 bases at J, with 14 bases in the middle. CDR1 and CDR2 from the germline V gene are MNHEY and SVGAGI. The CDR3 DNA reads TGTGCCAGCAGGGCACCGACGGCAGCAGATACGCAGTATTTT. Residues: CASRAPTAADTQYF.

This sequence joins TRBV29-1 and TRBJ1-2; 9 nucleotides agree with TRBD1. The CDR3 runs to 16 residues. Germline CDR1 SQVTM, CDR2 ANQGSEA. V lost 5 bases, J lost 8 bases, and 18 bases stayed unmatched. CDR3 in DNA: TGCAGCGTTCGGGCCATTCCTCCGAAGACAGGGGGAGGCTACACCTTC. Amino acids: CSVRAIPPKTGGGYTF.

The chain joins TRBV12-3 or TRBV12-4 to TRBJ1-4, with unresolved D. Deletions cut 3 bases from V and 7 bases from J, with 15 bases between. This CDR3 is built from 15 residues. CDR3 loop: CASSFGLGRREKLFF. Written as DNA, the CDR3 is TGTGCCAGCAGTTTCGGTCTTGGCCGCCGTGAAAAACTGTTTTTT.

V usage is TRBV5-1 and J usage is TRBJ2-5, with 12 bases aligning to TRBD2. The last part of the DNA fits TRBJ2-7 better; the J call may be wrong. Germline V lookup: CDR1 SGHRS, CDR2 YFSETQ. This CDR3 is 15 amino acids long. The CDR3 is CASSRGTSGPDEQYF. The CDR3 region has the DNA TGCGCCAGCAGCAGAGGGACTAGCGGGCCCGACGAGCAGTACTTC.

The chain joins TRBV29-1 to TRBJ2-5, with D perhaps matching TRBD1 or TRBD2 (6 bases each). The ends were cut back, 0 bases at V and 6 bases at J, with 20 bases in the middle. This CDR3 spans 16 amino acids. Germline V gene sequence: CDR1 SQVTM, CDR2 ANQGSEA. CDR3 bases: TGCAGCGTTGAAGATTTTTCTCGGGGGCACTCCAAGACCCAGTACTTC. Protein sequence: CSVEDFSRGHSKTQYF.

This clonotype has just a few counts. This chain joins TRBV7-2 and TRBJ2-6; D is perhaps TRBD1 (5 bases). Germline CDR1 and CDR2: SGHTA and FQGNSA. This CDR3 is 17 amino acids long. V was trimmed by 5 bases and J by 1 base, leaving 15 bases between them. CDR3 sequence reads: CASSRGGGISGANVLTF. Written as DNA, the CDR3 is TGTGCCAGCAGCAGGGGCGGTGGGATTTCTGGGGCCAACGTCCTGACTTTC.

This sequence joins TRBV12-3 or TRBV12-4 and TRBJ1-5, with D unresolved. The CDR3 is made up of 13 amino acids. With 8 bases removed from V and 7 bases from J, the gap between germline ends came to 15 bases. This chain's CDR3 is CASGGRFGQPQHF. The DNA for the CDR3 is TGTGCCAGCGGAGGGCGATTCGGACAGCCCCAGCATTTT.

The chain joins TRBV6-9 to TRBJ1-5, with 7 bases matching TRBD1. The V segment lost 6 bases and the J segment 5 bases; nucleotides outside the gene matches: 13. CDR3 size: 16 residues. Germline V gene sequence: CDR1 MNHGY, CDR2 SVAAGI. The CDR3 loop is CASRLPKTGVDQPQHF. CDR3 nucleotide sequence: TGTGCCAGCAGGCTCCCCAAAACAGGGGTCGATCAGCCCCAGCATTTT.

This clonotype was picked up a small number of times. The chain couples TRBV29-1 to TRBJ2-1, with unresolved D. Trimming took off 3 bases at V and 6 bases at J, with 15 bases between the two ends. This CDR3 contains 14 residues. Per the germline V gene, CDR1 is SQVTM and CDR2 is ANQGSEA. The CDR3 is CSVDGQPEINEQFF. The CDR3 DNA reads TGCAGCGTTGATGGTCAGCCTGAAATCAATGAGCAGTTCTTC.

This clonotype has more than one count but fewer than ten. The CDR3 sequence: CSARGLGQGIGPFAQYF. The CDR3 nucleotides read TGCAGTGCTAGAGGATTAGGACAGGGTATAGGGCCTTTTGCTCAGTACTTC. The J gene is TRBJ2-4, the V gene TRBV20-1, with TRBD1 identical over 8 bases. CDR1 is DFQATT, CDR2 SNEGSKA, per germline (reference sequence). With 1 base clipped from V and 12 bases from J, the junction kept 20 bases outside the gene matches. The CDR3 totals 17 residues.

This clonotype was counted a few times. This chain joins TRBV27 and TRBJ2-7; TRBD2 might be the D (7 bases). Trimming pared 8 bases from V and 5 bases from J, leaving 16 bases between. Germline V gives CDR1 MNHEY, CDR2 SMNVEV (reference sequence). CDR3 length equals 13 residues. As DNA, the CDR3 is TGTGCCAGCCTAGGGGGGGGTTTCCACGAGCAGTACTTC. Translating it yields CASLGGGFHEQYF.

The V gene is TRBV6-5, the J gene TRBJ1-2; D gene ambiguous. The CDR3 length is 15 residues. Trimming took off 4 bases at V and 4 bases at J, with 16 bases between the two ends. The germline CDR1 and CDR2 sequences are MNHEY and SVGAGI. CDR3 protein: CASSSMDGYIYGYTF. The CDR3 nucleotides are TGTGCCAGCAGTTCGATGGACGGATACATCTATGGCTACACCTTC.

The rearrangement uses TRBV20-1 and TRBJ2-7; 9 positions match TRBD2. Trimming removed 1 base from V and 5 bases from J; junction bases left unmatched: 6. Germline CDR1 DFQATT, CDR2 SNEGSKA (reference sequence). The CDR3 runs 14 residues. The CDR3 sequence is CSARGVAGAHEQYF. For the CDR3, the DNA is TGCAGTGCTAGAGGAGTAGCGGGAGCCCACGAGCAGTACTTC.

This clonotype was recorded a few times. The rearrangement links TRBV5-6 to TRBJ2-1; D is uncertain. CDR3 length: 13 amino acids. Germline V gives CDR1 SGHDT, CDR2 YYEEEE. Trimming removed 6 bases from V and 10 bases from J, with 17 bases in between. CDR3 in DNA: TGTGCCAGCACCCGAGGTGGGGAATTCGAGCAGTTCTTC. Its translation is CASTRGGEFEQFF.

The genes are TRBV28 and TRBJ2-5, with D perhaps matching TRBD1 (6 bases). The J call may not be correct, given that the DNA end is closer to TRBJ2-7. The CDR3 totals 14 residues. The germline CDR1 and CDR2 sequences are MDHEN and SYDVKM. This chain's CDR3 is CASSFFDRSYEQYF. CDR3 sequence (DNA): TGTGCCAGCAGTTTCTTCGACAGGTCCTACGAGCAGTACTTC.

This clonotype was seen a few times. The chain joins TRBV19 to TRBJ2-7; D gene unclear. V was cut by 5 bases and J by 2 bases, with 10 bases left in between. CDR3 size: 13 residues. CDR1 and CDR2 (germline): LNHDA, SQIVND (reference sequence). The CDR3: CASSPGITYEQYF. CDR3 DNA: TGTGCCAGTAGTCCTGGGATTACCTACGAGCAGTACTTC.

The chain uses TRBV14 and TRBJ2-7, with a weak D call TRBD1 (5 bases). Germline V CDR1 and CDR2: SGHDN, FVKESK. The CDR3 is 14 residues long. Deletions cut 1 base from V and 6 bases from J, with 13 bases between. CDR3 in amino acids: CASSQVRGTGEQYF. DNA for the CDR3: TGTGCCAGCAGCCAAGTAAGGGGAACGGGCGAGCAGTACTTC.